These 29 T cell receptor beta chains were sequenced from one sample in a study of CD8 T cells in ankylosing spondylitis. Overall study findings and caveats: A motif in TCR beta, a set of eight or nine highly homologous variants, appeared characteristic of ankylosing spondylitis blood.

TCRdb independently ran MiXCR on the 5' RACE reads; one entry per CDR3 protein. Altogether around 770,000 distinct CDR3 sequences are present, about 20% being singletons, with the ten largest covering around 20%. These receptors have no known antigen. Sequenced: blood, either unsorted or a sorted T cell fraction (not recorded which). Source of these receptors: a male donor with ankylosing spondylitis.

There are a few counts of this clonotype. This chain connects TRBV14 to TRBJ2-1, with 8 bases aligning to TRBD2. V lost 7 bases and J lost 1; bases outside the gene matches: 15. The CDR3 contains 18 residues. Germline V gene lookup returns CDR1 SGHDN and CDR2 FVKESK. The CDR3 nucleotides are TGTGCCAGCACCTCTACAGCAAGCGGGAGTTTGTCCTACAATGAGCAGTTCTTC. As protein: CASTSTASGSLSYNEQFF. The entire variable domain, with the rest obtained from reference TRBV14 and TRBJ2-1, is as follows: EAGVTQFPSHSVIEKGQTVTLRCDPISGHDNLYWYRRVMGKEIKFLLHFVKESKQDESGMPNNRFLAERTGGTYSTLKVQPAELEDSGVYFCASTSTASGSLSYNEQFFGPGTRLTVL.

In this sample, this clonotype turned up a few times. This chain connects TRBV12-3 or TRBV12-4 to TRBJ2-4; 8 bases are a match to TRBD1. J was trimmed by 0 bases and V by 6 bases; bases with no gene match: 4. The CDR3 loop spans 15 amino acids. The CDR3 nucleotides read TGTGCCAGCAGCATCGGACAGGGAGCCAAAAACATTCAGTACTTC. This sequence encodes CASSIGQGAKNIQYF.

This clonotype has more than one count but fewer than ten. The genes are TRBV7-9 and TRBJ2-1, with D unclear. V gave up 1 base and J gave up 8 bases, with 12 bases separating them. Germline V CDR1 and CDR2: SEHNR, FQNEAQ (reference sequence). The CDR3 runs 14 residues. CDR3 sequence reads: CASSLGASFDEQFF. CDR3 DNA sequence: TGTGCCAGCAGCTTAGGAGCGAGCTTCGATGAGCAGTTCTTC.

The chain uses TRBV29-1 and TRBJ2-7; D might be TRBD1 (5 bases). This CDR3 region has 12 residues. V was trimmed by 4 bases and J by 6 bases, leaving 13 bases between them. Germline CDR1 SQVTM, CDR2 ANQGSEA. This CDR3 reads CSVGQGGREQYF. CDR3 DNA: TGCAGCGTTGGTCAGGGTGGCCGCGAGCAGTACTTC.

This clonotype was seen a handful of times. The chain couples TRBV20-1 to TRBJ2-1; TRBD1 matches 9 bases. The CDR3 contains 14 residues. Germline CDR1 reads DFQATT; CDR2 reads SNEGSKA (reference sequence). The junction had 8 bases not matched to a gene; V was cut back by 5 bases and J by 6 bases. The CDR3 DNA reads TGCAGTGCTCTACGACAGGGGGGTGGCAATGAGCAGTTCTTC. Its translation: CSALRQGGGNEQFF.

The chain carries TRBV19 and TRBJ2-1; 13 bases match TRBD2. With V trimmed by 5 bases and J by 0 bases, 7 bases remained unmatched. The CDR3 spans 18 residues. Germline-derived CDR1 and CDR2 are LNHDA and SQIVND (reference sequence). The CDR3 DNA is TGTGCCAGTAGTTGGACTAGCGGGAGCTATAGCTCCTACAATGAGCAGTTCTTC. It specifies CASSWTSGSYSSYNEQFF. Filled out from reference TRBV19 and TRBJ2-1, the complete variable domain reads DGGITQSPKYLFRKEGQNVTLSCEQNLNHDAMYWYRQDPGQGLRLIYYSQIVNDFQKGDIAEGYSVSREKKESFPLTVTSAQKNPTAFYLCASSWTSGSYSSYNEQFFGPGTRLTVL.

The J gene is TRBJ2-1, the V gene TRBV7-7, with 7 bases identical to TRBD1. J gave up 6 bases and V 3 bases, and 8 bases lay outside the gene matches. The CDR3 has 15 amino acids. The germline gives CDR1 SSHAT, CDR2 FNYEAQ (reference sequence). The CDR3 protein is CASSLVTGSANEQFF. CDR3 coding DNA: TGTGCCAGCAGCTTGGTGACAGGGTCGGCCAATGAGCAGTTCTTC.

This clonotype turned up a few times. V and J are TRBV11-1 and TRBJ2-7; 9 bases are a match to TRBD1. After removal of 4 bases from V and 7 bases from J, the junction contained 14 bases not matched to a gene. The CDR3 extends over 16 amino acids. In germline, CDR1 is SGHAT, CDR2 FQDESV (reference sequence). The CDR3 sequence: CASSSPTGQGSREQYF. The CDR3 DNA follows: TGTGCCAGCAGCTCCCCGACCGGACAGGGGTCTAGGGAGCAGTACTTC.

The rearrangement links TRBV5-1 to TRBJ1-1; no definite D call. Trimming removed 0 bases at V and 1 base at J, with 10 bases between. This CDR3 comprises 15 residues. Germline CDR1 is SGHRS and CDR2 is YFSETQ. CDR3 nucleotides: TGCGCCAGCAGCTTGGTGCCAGCAACGAACACTGAAGCTTTCTTT. Protein sequence: CASSLVPATNTEAFF.

This clonotype was detected many times. The V gene is TRBV5-1, the J gene TRBJ2-2; TRBD2 matches at 9 bases. CDR3 length equals 16 residues. The germline CDR1 and CDR2 sequences are SGHRS and YFSETQ. V gave up 0 bases and J gave up 2 bases; unmatched junction bases: 2. The CDR3 bases are TGCGCCAGCAGCTTGGCACTAGCGGGTAACACCGGGGAGCTGTTTTTT. Its translation is CASSLALAGNTGELFF.

Regarding this clonotype: The final CDR3 position lacks the conserved phenylalanine or tryptophan, pointing to a likely read error. The chain has TRBV6-5 and TRBJ1-2; D gene uncertain. The CDR3 length is 13 residues. V was shortened by 0 bases and J by 8 bases, with 10 bases between the two germline ends. Germline V CDR1 and CDR2: MNHEY, SVGAGI. The CDR3 DNA reads as TGTGCCAGCAGTTACTCGACCGGCCTGGGCTACACCTCC. Protein sequence: CASSYSTGLGYTS.

This clonotype was observed a few times. This chain joins TRBV7-2 and TRBJ1-2; 7 positions agree with TRBD1. The CDR3 is made up of 15 amino acids. V lost 0 bases, J lost 3 bases, and 4 bases stayed unmatched. The germline gives CDR1 SGHTA, CDR2 FQGNSA. The CDR3 nucleotides read TGTGCCAGCAGCTTAGCGGGGACAGCAGACTATGGCTACACCTTC. It codes for CASSLAGTADYGYTF.

This chain links TRBV7-9 with TRBJ2-7; tentatively, D is TRBD2 (5 bases). Germline loops: CDR1 SEHNR, CDR2 FQNEAQ (reference sequence). This CDR3 comprises 14 residues. Trimming stripped 0 bases from V and 2 bases from J, with 8 bases between. CDR3 region: CASSLAAAPYEQYF. In DNA form, the CDR3 reads TGTGCCAGCAGCTTAGCAGCGGCCCCCTACGAGCAGTACTTC.

The chain joins TRBV6-4 to TRBJ2-1; D could derive from TRBD1 or TRBD2 (5 bases each). Germline V gives CDR1 MRHNA, CDR2 SNTAGT. The CDR3 length is 15 residues. The V end was cut by 3 bases, the J end by 4 bases, with 13 bases between. CDR3 sequence reads: CASSEGTGIYNEQFF. The CDR3 DNA reads as TGTGCCAGCAGTGAGGGGACGGGAATTTACAATGAGCAGTTCTTC.

This clonotype was counted a few times. The J gene is TRBJ2-3, the V gene TRBV7-8, with D possibly TRBD2 on 5 matching bases. The V end was cut by 1 base, the J end by 1 base, with 12 bases between. Germline CDR1 and CDR2: SGHVS and FQNEAQ. The CDR3 totals 16 residues. CDR3 coding DNA: TGTGCCAGCAGCTTAGTTGAGCGGCCAGGCACAGATACGCAGTATTTT. This codes for CASSLVERPGTDTQYF.

The sample holds a few counts of this clonotype. This may be a read error, as it is one base from a much larger clone. This rearrangement joins TRBV9 to TRBJ2-3; no definite D call. The CDR3 is made up of 12 amino acids. With 3 bases removed from V and 2 bases from J, the gap between germline ends came to 4 bases. Germline CDR1 reads SGDLS; CDR2 reads YYNGEE. The chain's CDR3 is CASSGVTDTQYF. The CDR3 bases are TGTGCCAGCAGCGGGGTCACAGATACGCAGTATTTT.

There are a few counts of this clonotype. The chain has TRBV5-6 and TRBJ2-5; D may be TRBD1 or TRBD2 (5 bases each). Per the germline V gene, CDR1 is SGHDT and CDR2 is YYEEEE. V was pared by 7 bases and J by 2 bases, with 30 bases between. The CDR3 extends over 19 amino acids. The CDR3 sequence: CASLVGPGVWGTTQETQYF. For the CDR3, the DNA is TGTGCCAGCCTTGTTGGCCCCGGGGTGTGGGGGACCACACAAGAGACCCAGTACTTC.

The chain has TRBV7-3 and TRBJ2-1; possibly TRBD2 for D (6 bases). The V gene lost 1 base and the J gene lost 9 bases, with 19 bases spanning the gap. The CDR3 length is 16 residues. The germline CDR1 and CDR2 sequences are SGHTA and FQGTGA. CDR3: CASSLSAGPGEGEQFF. As DNA, the CDR3 is TGTGCCAGCAGCTTAAGTGCGGGCCCGGGAGAGGGTGAGCAGTTCTTC. The complete variable domain, with remaining parts taken from reference TRBV7-3 and TRBJ2-1, reads GAGVSQTPSNKVTEKGKYVELRCDPISGHTALYWYRQSLGQGPEFLIYFQGTGAADDSGLPNDRFFAVRPEGSVSTLKIQRTERGDSAVYLCASSLSAGPGEGEQFFGPGTRLTVL.

This clonotype showed up many times. V usage is TRBV10-3 and J usage is TRBJ2-5; perhaps D is TRBD1 or TRBD2 (6 bases each). The CDR3 has 13 residues. The V end lost 7 bases, the J end lost 5 bases, and 14 bases lay between the germline ends. In germline, CDR1 is ENHRY, CDR2 SYGVKD. CDR3 in amino acids: CAINGGQGETQYF. DNA of the CDR3: TGTGCCATCAATGGGGGGCAAGGGGAGACCCAGTACTTC.

V and J are TRBV28 and TRBJ1-5; D possibly corresponds to TRBD1 (6 bases). This CDR3 region has 15 residues. Germline V gene lookup returns CDR1 MDHEN and CDR2 SYDVKM. V lost 8 bases to trimming and J lost 1 base, with 15 bases between them. The CDR3 loop reads CASWPGQRSNQPQHF. CDR3 DNA sequence: TGTGCCAGCTGGCCCGGACAGAGGAGCAATCAGCCCCAGCATTTT.

The chain recombines TRBV5-5 with TRBJ2-1; the match to TRBD2 covers 9 bases. V shed 2 bases, J shed 5 bases, and the junction held 5 bases outside the gene matches. The length of the CDR3 is 15 residues. From germline, CDR1 is SGHKS and CDR2 YYEKEE (reference sequence). The CDR3 loop is CASSLDSGSNNEQFF. CDR3 bases: TGTGCCAGCAGCTTAGATAGCGGGAGTAACAATGAGCAGTTCTTC.

The table lists this clonotype with many counts. The chain recombines TRBV20-1 with TRBJ2-1; TRBD1 aligns across 10 bases. The V segment lost 1 base and the J segment 3 bases; nucleotides outside the gene matches: 9. The germline V gene has CDR1 DFQATT and CDR2 SNEGSKA (reference sequence). The CDR3 runs to 17 residues. The CDR3 DNA reads TGCAGTGCTAGAGGGGTAAGGGACAGGGGAAACTACAATGAGCAGTTCTTC. It is translated as CSARGVRDRGNYNEQFF.

This clonotype was counted once. The V gene is TRBV5-5, the J gene TRBJ2-7; 13 nucleotides agree with TRBD2. This CDR3 spans 15 amino acids. Germline V gives CDR1 SGHKS, CDR2 YYEKEE (reference sequence). V was clipped by 4 bases and J by 6 bases; unmatched bases: 7. CDR3 in amino acids: CASSPQLAGGLEQYF. The CDR3 DNA sequence: TGTGCCAGCAGCCCGCAACTAGCGGGAGGGCTCGAGCAGTACTTC.

V gene TRBV28 combines with J gene TRBJ2-7; 7 bases line up with TRBD1. The CDR3 is 15 residues long. The V gene end was trimmed by 5 bases and the J gene end by 0 bases; junction bases not matched to a gene: 7. Germline-derived CDR1 and CDR2 are MDHEN and SYDVKM. In DNA form, the CDR3 reads TGTGCCAGCAGTGCCATACAGGGGATCTCCTACGAGCAGTACTTC. Translating gives CASSAIQGISYEQYF.

This chain links TRBV12-3 or TRBV12-4 with TRBJ2-7, with 10 bases fitting TRBD1. The V gene end was trimmed by 5 bases and the J gene end by 5 bases; junction bases not matched to a gene: 6. The CDR3 extends over 14 amino acids. CDR3 amino acids: CASSRQGAIHEQYF. CDR3 in DNA: TGTGCCAGCAGTCGACAGGGGGCGATCCACGAGCAGTACTTC.

This clonotype was seen a handful of times. The chain carries TRBV25-1 and TRBJ1-2; D is possibly TRBD1 (5 bases). Germline CDR1 and CDR2: MGHDK and SYGVNS. V lost 4 bases, J lost 4 bases, and 10 bases lay in between. This CDR3 has 13 amino acids. Here the CDR3 reads CASSAMGLYGYTF. Here the CDR3 DNA reads TGTGCCAGCAGTGCCATGGGGCTCTATGGCTACACCTTC.

About this clonotype: At one end the junction does not follow the germline gene, possibly because of a read error. The chain joins TRBV3-1 to TRBJ1-2, with 8 bases fitting TRBD1. The CDR3 extends over 15 amino acids. Germline CDR1 and CDR2: LGHDT and YNNKEL (reference sequence). The CDR3 DNA sequence: TGTGCCACCAGCCAAGATGGACAGGGTGTATATGGCTACACCTTC. Protein sequence: CATSQDGQGVYGYTF.

This clonotype has just a few counts. CDR3 in amino acids: CAISSGGSVGNEQFF. The CDR3 DNA reads TGTGCCATCAGTTCCGGCGGGAGTGTGGGTAATGAGCAGTTCTTC. J is TRBJ2-1 and V is TRBV10-3, with 7 bases identical to TRBD2. J was trimmed by 7 bases and V by 5 bases; bases with no gene match: 11. This CDR3 has 15 amino acids. Germline V gives CDR1 ENHRY, CDR2 SYGVKD.

This clonotype was found many times. Here the CDR3 reads CASSLSQNTEAFF. The DNA of the CDR3 is TGTGCCAGCAGTCTAAGCCAAAACACTGAAGCTTTCTTT. The rearrangement uses TRBV6-6 and TRBJ1-1; D is uncertain. The CDR3 runs 13 residues. CDR1 and CDR2 from the germline V gene are MNHNY and SVGAGI (reference sequence). Trimming took off 5 bases at V and 2 bases at J, with 9 bases between the two ends.